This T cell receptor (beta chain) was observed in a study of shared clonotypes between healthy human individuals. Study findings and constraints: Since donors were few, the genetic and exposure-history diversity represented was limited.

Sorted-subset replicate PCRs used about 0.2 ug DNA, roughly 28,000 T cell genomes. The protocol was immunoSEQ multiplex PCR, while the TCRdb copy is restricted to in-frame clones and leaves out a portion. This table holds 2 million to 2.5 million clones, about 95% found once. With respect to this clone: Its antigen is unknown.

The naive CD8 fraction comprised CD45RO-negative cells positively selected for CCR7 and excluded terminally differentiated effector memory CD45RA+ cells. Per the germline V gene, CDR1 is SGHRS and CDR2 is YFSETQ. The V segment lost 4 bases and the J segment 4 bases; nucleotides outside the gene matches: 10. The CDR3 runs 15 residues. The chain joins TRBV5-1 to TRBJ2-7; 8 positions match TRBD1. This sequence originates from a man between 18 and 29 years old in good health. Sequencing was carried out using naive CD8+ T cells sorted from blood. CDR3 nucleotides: TGCGCCAGCAGCCCCAGACAGGGGTCTAGGTACGAGCAGTACTTC. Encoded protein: CASSPRQGSRYEQYF.